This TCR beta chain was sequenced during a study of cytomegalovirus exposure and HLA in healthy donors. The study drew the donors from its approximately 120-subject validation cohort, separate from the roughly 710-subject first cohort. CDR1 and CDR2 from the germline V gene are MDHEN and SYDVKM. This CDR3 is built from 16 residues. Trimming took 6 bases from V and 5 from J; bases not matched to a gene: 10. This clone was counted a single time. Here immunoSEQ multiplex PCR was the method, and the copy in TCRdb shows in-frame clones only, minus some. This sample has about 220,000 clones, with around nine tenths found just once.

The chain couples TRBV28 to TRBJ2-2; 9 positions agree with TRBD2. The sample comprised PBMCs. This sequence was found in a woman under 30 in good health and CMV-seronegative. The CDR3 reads CASRLFGTSKTGELFF. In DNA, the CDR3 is TGTGCCAGCAGATTGTTCGGGACTAGCAAGACCGGGGAGCTGTTTTTT.